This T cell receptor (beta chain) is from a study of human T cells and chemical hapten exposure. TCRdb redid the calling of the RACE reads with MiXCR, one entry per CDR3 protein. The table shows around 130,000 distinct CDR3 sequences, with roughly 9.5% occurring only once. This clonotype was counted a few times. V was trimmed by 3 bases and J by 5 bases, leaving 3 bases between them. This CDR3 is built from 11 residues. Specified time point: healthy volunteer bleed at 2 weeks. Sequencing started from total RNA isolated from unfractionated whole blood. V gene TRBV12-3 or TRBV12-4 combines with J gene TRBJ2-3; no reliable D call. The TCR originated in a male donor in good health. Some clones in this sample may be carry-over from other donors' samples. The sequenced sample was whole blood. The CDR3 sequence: CASSLLDTQYF. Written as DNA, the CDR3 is TGTGCCAGCAGTTTGTTAGATACGCAGTATTTT.